Sequencing of this TCR beta chain was carried out in a study of blood T cell repertoires in COVID-19. Looking at the study overall: Acute and convalescent COVID-19 specimens originated in the United States, Italy and Spain.

How the authors handled the data: Estimates of nucleated cell counts were drawn from the amplification of reference gene primers. Profiling relied on immunoSEQ multiplex PCR, and the TCRdb table lists in-frame clones only, not all of them. Clone size and V and J calls were adopted from that table, with D and trimming inferred from the DNA. The table records approximately 500,000 clones, 89% of them present only once. V dropped 1 base and J dropped 3 bases, with 18 bases sitting between them. The CDR3 is made up of 17 amino acids. Per germline, CDR1 MNHEY and CDR2 SMNVEV (reference sequence). Seattle patient enrollment occurred during active infection, with longitudinal follow-up thereafter.

The sequence was obtained from a man between 18 and 35 years old with COVID-19, enrolled during active disease. The chain has TRBV27 and TRBJ1-1; D ambiguous. The sample comprised peripheral blood. The CDR3 region is CASSLYFGRGGYTEAFF. The CDR3 region has the DNA TGTGCCAGCAGTTTATATTTTGGGCGAGGAGGATACACTGAAGCTTTCTTT.